These T cell receptor beta chains were read from a single sample in a study of blood T cell repertoires in COVID-19. Generated by immunoSEQ multiplex PCR, the TCRdb table keeps only in-frame clones and is missing some. This table has 240,000 or so clones, about four fifths appearing once. What was sequenced was peripheral blood. These receptors were collected from a woman aged 80 or older with acute or convalescent COVID-19. The CDR3 runs from the conserved cysteine through the conserved F or W. Each record gives: CDR3 DNA, CDR3 protein, V gene, J gene, clone size, D gene. D genes are given only for firm matches. Where a row states a size, it is once, few, many or the class of an expanded clone; other rows omit it.

DNA: TGTGCCAGCAGTTTACAGGGGTACTCTGGAAACACCATATATTTT; CDR3: CASSLQGYSGNTIYF; V: TRBV11-2; J: TRBJ1-3; size: -; D: TRBD1
DNA: TGTGCCAGCAGTTACTCCAGGGACATATCCACTGAAGCTTTCTTT; CDR3: CASSYSRDISTEAFF; V: TRBV6-6; J: TRBJ1-1; size: -; D: -
DNA: TGTGCCAGCAGCCCACAGGGGAGCAATCAGCCCCAGCATTTT; CDR3: CASSPQGSNQPQHF; V: TRBV6-5; J: TRBJ1-5; size: -; D: TRBD1
DNA: TGTGCCAGCAGCCTGGACAGTAGCACAGATACGCAGTATTTT; CDR3: CASSLDSSTDTQYF; V: TRBV7-9; J: TRBJ2-3; size: -; D: -
DNA: TGTGCCAGCAGACCAACTAGCGGGGGGAGCACAGATACGCAGTATTTT; CDR3: CASRPTSGGSTDTQYF; V: TRBV28; J: TRBJ2-3; size: -; D: TRBD2
DNA: TGTGCCAGCAGTGAGACAGGGATAGGAAACACCATATATTTT; CDR3: CASSETGIGNTIYF; V: TRBV9; J: TRBJ1-3; size: -; D: TRBD1
DNA: TGTGCCAGTAGTATGGGGGGGCTGGGGAAATCGCGGAATGAGCAGTTCTTC; CDR3: CASSMGGLGKSRNEQFF; V: TRBV19; J: TRBJ2-1; size: -; D: -
DNA: TGTGCCAGCAGTGAACAGGGGTTGAACACTGAAGCTTTCTTT; CDR3: CASSEQGLNTEAFF; V: TRBV6-1; J: TRBJ1-1; size: -; D: -
DNA: TGTGCCTGGAGTGTCGCGGGTGGAAACACCATATATTTT; CDR3: CAWSVAGGNTIYF; V: TRBV30; J: TRBJ1-3; size: once; D: -
DNA: TGTGCCAGCAGTGAAGAATCAGCAGGGGCGGGCAATCAGCCCCAGCATTTT; CDR3: CASSEESAGAGNQPQHF; V: TRBV6-1; J: TRBJ1-5; size: -; D: -
DNA: TGTGCCAGCAGCCATAGACAGGGGAACGAGCAGTACTTC; CDR3: CASSHRQGNEQYF; V: TRBV3-1/TRBV3-2; J: TRBJ2-7; size: -; D: TRBD1
DNA: TGTGCCAGCAGTTTTTCCCGCGGCACCATATATTTT; CDR3: CASSFSRGTIYF; V: TRBV28; J: TRBJ1-3; size: -; D: -
DNA: TGTGCCAGCAGATTAGTGGGGCACGATTCACCCCTCCACTTT; CDR3: CASRLVGHDSPLHF; V: TRBV7-9; J: TRBJ1-6; size: many; D: -
DNA: TGTGCCAGCAGTAAACAGGGCGGCTGGACTGAAGCTTTCTTT; CDR3: CASSKQGGWTEAFF; V: TRBV28; J: TRBJ1-1; size: once; D: -
DNA: TGTGCCAGCAGCCCCCCCCCTAGGGGGAGCACAGATACGCAGTATTTT; CDR3: CASSPPPRGSTDTQYF; V: TRBV7-3; J: TRBJ2-3; size: -; D: -
DNA: TGTGCCAGCAGCTTGAGCGGCAGGGGGCCAGAGACCCAGTACTTC; CDR3: CASSLSGRGPETQYF; V: TRBV5-8; J: TRBJ2-5; size: -; D: TRBD1
DNA: TGCGCCAGCAGCAGCCGGGGGGGAACGGACGAGCAGTACTTC; CDR3: CASSSRGGTDEQYF; V: TRBV5-1; J: TRBJ2-7; size: once; D: TRBD2
DNA: TGCAGCGTTGTTCGGGGGAACACCGGGGAGCTGTTTTTT; CDR3: CSVVRGNTGELFF; V: TRBV29-1; J: TRBJ2-2; size: -; D: -
DNA: TGTGCCAGCAGCTTGGTGGACAATTACAATGAGCAGTTCTTC; CDR3: CASSLVDNYNEQFF; V: TRBV5-6; J: TRBJ2-1; size: once; D: -
DNA: TGTGCCAGCAGCTCTGGGGGGGGTCCCCAAGAGACCCAGTACTTC; CDR3: CASSSGGGPQETQYF; V: TRBV7-6; J: TRBJ2-5; size: once; D: TRBD2
DNA: TGTGCCAGCAGCTCCCAAGAGACCCAGTACTTC; CDR3: CASSSQETQYF; V: TRBV12-3/TRBV12-4; J: TRBJ2-5; size: -; D: -
DNA: TGTGCCAGCAGAAACCAGGGGGTTAATGAAAAACTGTTTTTT; CDR3: CASRNQGVNEKLFF; V: TRBV6-5; J: TRBJ1-4; size: -; D: TRBD1
DNA: TGTGCCAGCAGCTTGAGGCCTCTAGACCATATGAACACTGAAGCTTTCTTT; CDR3: CASSLRPLDHMNTEAFF; V: TRBV5-5; J: TRBJ1-1; size: -; D: -
DNA: TGTGCCAGCAGAGGACAGGGAGGAACTCAGCCCCAGCATTTT; CDR3: CASRGQGGTQPQHF; V: TRBV27; J: TRBJ1-5; size: few; D: TRBD1
DNA: TGTGCCAGCAGACCCTCGGGAGGGGACTATGGCTACACCTTC; CDR3: CASRPSGGDYGYTF; V: TRBV6-5; J: TRBJ1-2; size: -; D: -
DNA: TGTGCCAGCAGCCAACTCAGGGGTAAACCCAACACCGGGGAGCTGTTTTTT; CDR3: CASSQLRGKPNTGELFF; V: TRBV4-2; J: TRBJ2-2; size: many; D: -
DNA: TGTGCCAGCAGCCGAGACAGGAAGAACTATGGCTACACCTTC; CDR3: CASSRDRKNYGYTF; V: TRBV5-6; J: TRBJ1-2; size: -; D: -
DNA: TGTGCCAGCAGCTTGGTGGCAGGGGCTCAAAATTCACCCCTCCACTTT; CDR3: CASSLVAGAQNSPLHF; V: TRBV5-5; J: TRBJ1-6; size: -; D: -
DNA: TGTGCCAGCAGCCCCCGCGGTCGTGGCACAGATACGCAGTATTTT; CDR3: CASSPRGRGTDTQYF; V: TRBV3-1/TRBV3-2; J: TRBJ2-3; size: -; D: -
DNA: TGTGCCAGCAGCTTATCGGGGGGCAATCAGCCCCAGCATTTT; CDR3: CASSLSGGNQPQHF; V: TRBV7-9; J: TRBJ1-5; size: few; D: -
DNA: TGTGCCACCAGCAGAGATCCGCCAGGGCAAGAGACCCAGTACTTC; CDR3: CATSRDPPGQETQYF; V: TRBV15; J: TRBJ2-5; size: -; D: -
DNA: TGTGCCAGCAGTCCCACCGGTCTGGGGGGACCGGGCAATCAGCCCCAGCATTTT; CDR3: CASSPTGLGGPGNQPQHF; V: TRBV4-2; J: TRBJ1-5; size: -; D: -
DNA: TGTGCCAGCAGCCCCCCCGGGGTTGACACTGAAGCTTTCTTT; CDR3: CASSPPGVDTEAFF; V: TRBV5-4; J: TRBJ1-1; size: once; D: -
DNA: TGTGCCACCAGCAGAGATCCTCTACGAGGGTCACTACGCACAGATACGCAGTATTTT; CDR3: CATSRDPLRGSLRTDTQYF; V: TRBV15; J: TRBJ2-3; size: -; D: -
DNA: TGCGCCAGCAGCTTGATGCACCGGGACAGGGTATCCCAAGAGACCCAGTACTTC; CDR3: CASSLMHRDRVSQETQYF; V: TRBV5-1; J: TRBJ2-5; size: once; D: TRBD1
DNA: TGCGCCAGCACCGGGACAGAAAGCTACAATGAGCAGTTCTTC; CDR3: CASTGTESYNEQFF; V: TRBV5-1; J: TRBJ2-1; size: -; D: TRBD1
DNA: TGTGCCAGCAGCCCTCAGGCCACCCGCCCGCTTGAGCAGTTCTTC; CDR3: CASSPQATRPLEQFF; V: TRBV3-1/TRBV3-2; J: TRBJ2-1; size: -; D: -
DNA: TGTGCCACCCGACATTCAGGGGGCGCGGGCAATCAGCCCCAGCATTTT; CDR3: CATRHSGGAGNQPQHF; V: TRBV15; J: TRBJ1-5; size: -; D: TRBD1
DNA: TGTGCCAGCAGTGGACAGGGGGCGGCTGAAAAACTGTTTTTT; CDR3: CASSGQGAAEKLFF; V: TRBV2; J: TRBJ1-4; size: -; D: TRBD1
DNA: TGTGCCAGCAGACAGGGGGCACAGCCCCAGCATTTT; CDR3: CASRQGAQPQHF; V: TRBV25-1; J: TRBJ1-5; size: -; D: TRBD1
DNA: TGTGCCAGCAGCTCCCGGGGGGGGGCGAACACTGAAGCTTTCTTT; CDR3: CASSSRGGANTEAFF; V: TRBV3-1/TRBV3-2; J: TRBJ1-1; size: -; D: -
DNA: TGTGCCAGCAGCTTTCGGGGGGCTAACACTGAAGCTTTCTTT; CDR3: CASSFRGANTEAFF; V: TRBV5-6; J: TRBJ1-1; size: -; D: -
DNA: TGTGCCAGCAGCCCGGGGAGGGGCGGCAATTCACCCCTCCACTTT; CDR3: CASSPGRGGNSPLHF; V: TRBV27; J: TRBJ1-6; size: few; D: -
DNA: TGCGCCAGCAGCAAGGACAGGGGGGGCTCCTACGAGCAGTACTTC; CDR3: CASSKDRGGSYEQYF; V: TRBV5-1; J: TRBJ2-7; size: -; D: TRBD1
DNA: TGTGCCAGCAGCTCTCATGGGACACCCACTGAAGCTTTCTTT; CDR3: CASSSHGTPTEAFF; V: TRBV7-9; J: TRBJ1-1; size: -; D: -
DNA: TGTGCCAGCAGCTTAGACGGTCTGAACACTGAAGCTTTCTTT; CDR3: CASSLDGLNTEAFF; V: TRBV11-3; J: TRBJ1-1; size: -; D: -
DNA: TGTGCCAGCACTTCCCGGGACAGGGCCAACGAGCAGTACTTC; CDR3: CASTSRDRANEQYF; V: TRBV2; J: TRBJ2-7; size: -; D: TRBD1
DNA: TGTGCCAGCAGCTTAGCGAAGGGCACAGGGGGCTATGGCTACACCTTC; CDR3: CASSLAKGTGGYGYTF; V: TRBV7-2; J: TRBJ1-2; size: -; D: TRBD1
DNA: TGTGCCAGCAAAGCAGACTACTACGAGCAGTACTTC; CDR3: CASKADYYEQYF; V: TRBV2; J: TRBJ2-7; size: -; D: -
DNA: TGTGCCAGTAGTCCGCGGACAGTGGCAGGGGAGCAGTTCTTC; CDR3: CASSPRTVAGEQFF; V: TRBV19; J: TRBJ2-1; size: -; D: -
DNA: TGTGCCGTCGGGCAGGGGAACACTGAAGCTTTCTTT; CDR3: CAVGQGNTEAFF; V: TRBV2; J: TRBJ1-1; size: few; D: -
DNA: TGCGCCAGCAGCCAAGATTCTAGCGGGGGAGCCGCGGGGGAGACCCAGTACTTC; CDR3: CASSQDSSGGAAGETQYF; V: TRBV4-1; J: TRBJ2-5; size: few; D: TRBD2
DNA: TGTGCCAGCAGTCGAGGTTACGAGCAGTACTTC; CDR3: CASSRGYEQYF; V: TRBV12-3/TRBV12-4; J: TRBJ2-7; size: -; D: -
DNA: TGTGCCAGCAGTTACCTGACAGACCGCACCGGGGAGCTGTTTTTT; CDR3: CASSYLTDRTGELFF; V: TRBV6-6; J: TRBJ2-2; size: -; D: -
DNA: TGTGCCAGCAGTTTTCAGGGGCGCGTTGGCTACACCTTC; CDR3: CASSFQGRVGYTF; V: TRBV28; J: TRBJ1-2; size: -; D: -
DNA: TGTGCCAGCAGTTTGGGTCTAGTCAAGACCCAGTACTTC; CDR3: CASSLGLVKTQYF; V: TRBV12-3/TRBV12-4; J: TRBJ2-5; size: -; D: -
DNA: TGTGCCAGCAGCTTAGTCGGCGGCCATAATTCACCCCTCCACTTT; CDR3: CASSLVGGHNSPLHF; V: TRBV7-2; J: TRBJ1-6; size: -; D: -
DNA: TGTGCCAGTAAGGGGCGAGGCTCCTATAATTCACCCCTCCACTTT; CDR3: CASKGRGSYNSPLHF; V: TRBV19; J: TRBJ1-6; size: -; D: -
DNA: TGTGCCAGCAGCGTCACCGGGTCCAGTACCTGGGAGCTGTTTTTT; CDR3: CASSVTGSSTWELFF; V: TRBV7-9; J: TRBJ2-2; size: -; D: -